This T cell receptor (beta chain) was captured in a study of PD-1 blockade in classical Hodgkin lymphoma. Brentuximab vedotin exposure varied, and every patient relapsed after autologous stem cell transplantation. Thawed PBMCs underwent magnetic negative selection to yield purified CD4+ T cells. This clone was seen once. Assay: immunoSEQ multiplex PCR; the TCRdb copy retains only in-frame clones and omits some. The table records 30,000 to 35,000 clones, 80% to 95% of them present only once. Sequenced material: CD4+ T cells from blood, taken at baseline. The source of this sequence is a human donor with classical Hodgkin lymphoma.

The CDR3 sequence: CAWSVRPRWAFF. The CDR3 bases are TGTGCCTGGAGTGTACGCCCGAGGTGGGCTTTCTTT. The chain carries TRBV30 and TRBJ1-1; D remains ambiguous. Germline V gene data show CDR1 as GTSNPN and CDR2 as SVGIG (reference sequence). The CDR3 is 12 amino acids. Trimming removed 0 bases from V and 11 bases from J, with 13 bases in between.